The entry that follows covers one TCR beta chain sequence. Its antigen is unidentified. The record originates from a study of vaccination effects on CD4 cells after COVID-19. General study findings and limits: Healthy vaccinees' vaccine-induced clones included only 1 of 255 cross-reacting with common cold coronaviruses.

Repertoires were generated with immunoSEQ multiplex PCR, while TCRdb's copy carries only in-frame clones and drops some. The repertoire holds under 80,000 clones, around 78% seen once, with 8% to 11% in the top ten. Before sequencing, viral peptide pools were used by the ViraFEST assay to expand antigen-specific CD4+ T cells. A roughly 11-day culture period preceded the isolation of CD4+ T cells. Prior SARS-CoV-2 infection was absent in the vaccine recipients, as shown by negative nucleocapsid antibodies. Half-medium exchanges with IL-2 medium took place on days 3 and 7. Trimming took off 4 bases at V and 3 bases at J, with 10 bases between the two ends. The CDR3 consists of 13 residues. Germline V lookup: CDR1 SGHNT, CDR2 YYREEE (reference sequence).

The sample was CD4+ T cells from PBMCs cultured with SARS-CoV-2 spike peptides, taken before COVID-19 vaccination. This TCR derives from a human donor who received a COVID-19 vaccine. The chain has TRBV5-4 and TRBJ2-5, with a tentative D call TRBD2 (6 bases). Written as DNA, the CDR3 is TGTGCCAGCAGCCGACTAGGGAAAGAGACCCAGTACTTC. Translation gives CASSRLGKETQYF. Supplemented by reference TRBV5-4 and TRBJ2-5, the full variable domain reads ETGVTQSPTHLIKTRGQQVTLRCSSQSGHNTVSWYQQALGQGPQFIFQYYREEENGRGNFPPRFSGLQFPNYSSELNVNALELDDSALYLCASSRLGKETQYFGPGTRLLVL.